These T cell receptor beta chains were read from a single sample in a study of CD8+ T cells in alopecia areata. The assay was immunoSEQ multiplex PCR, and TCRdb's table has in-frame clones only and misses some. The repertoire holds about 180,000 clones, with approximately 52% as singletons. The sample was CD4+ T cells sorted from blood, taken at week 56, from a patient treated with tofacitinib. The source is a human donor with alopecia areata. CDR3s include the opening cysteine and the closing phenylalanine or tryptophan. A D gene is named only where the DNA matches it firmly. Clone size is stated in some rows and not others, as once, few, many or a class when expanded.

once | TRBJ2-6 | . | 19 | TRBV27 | CASSSRTGSRGSGANVLTF | TGTGCCAGCAGTTCAAGAACAGGGTCCCGGGGCTCTGGGGCCAACGTCCTGACTTTC
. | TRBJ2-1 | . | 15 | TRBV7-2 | CASSLAGGPSGEQFF | TGTGCCAGCAGCTTAGCGGGGGGGCCTTCGGGTGAGCAGTTCTTC
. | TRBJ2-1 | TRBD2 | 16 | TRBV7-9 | CASSRGTSGLRIEQFF | TGTGCCAGCAGCCGCGGGACTAGCGGGCTGAGAATAGAGCAGTTCTTC
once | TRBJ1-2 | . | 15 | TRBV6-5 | CASSYSRGANYGYTF | TGTGCCAGCAGTTACTCCCGGGGAGCTAACTATGGCTACACCTTC
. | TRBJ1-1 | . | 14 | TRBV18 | CASSPADLNTEAFF | TGTGCCAGCTCACCAGCAGACCTGAACACTGAAGCTTTCTTT
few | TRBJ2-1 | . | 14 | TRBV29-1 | CSAQRTLFYNEQFF | TGCAGCGCCCAGCGGACCCTATTCTACAATGAGCAGTTCTTC
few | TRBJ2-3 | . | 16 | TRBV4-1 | CASSPVPGRGTDTQYF | TGCGCCAGCAGCCCGGTGCCCGGTCGTGGCACAGATACGCAGTATTTT
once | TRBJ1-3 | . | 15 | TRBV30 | CAWRALRGSGNTIYF | TGTGCCTGGAGGGCGTTGCGGGGCTCTGGAAACACCATATATTTT
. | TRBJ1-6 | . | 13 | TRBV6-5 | CASSYRVASPLHF | TGTGCCAGCAGTTACAGGGTGGCCTCACCCCTCCACTTT
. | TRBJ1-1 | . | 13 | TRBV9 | CASSVVEGTEAFF | TGTGCCAGCAGCGTAGTGGAAGGGACTGAAGCTTTCTTT
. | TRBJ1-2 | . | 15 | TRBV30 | CAWSVTQAGLYGYTF | TGTGCCTGGAGTGTGACCCAGGCGGGGCTCTATGGCTACACCTTC
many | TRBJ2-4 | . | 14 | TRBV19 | CASSITGDLNIQYF | TGTGCCAGTAGTATAACGGGGGACCTTAACATTCAGTACTTC
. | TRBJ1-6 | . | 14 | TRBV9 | CASSVGERNSPLHF | TGTGCCAGCAGCGTCGGGGAACGTAATTCACCCCTCCACTTT
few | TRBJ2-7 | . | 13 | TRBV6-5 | CASSYGFSYEQYF | TGTGCCAGCAGTTACGGGTTCTCCTACGAGCAGTACTTC
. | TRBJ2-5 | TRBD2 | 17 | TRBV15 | CATSRDSGTSGLETQYF | TGTGCCACCAGCAGAGATTCTGGGACTAGTGGTTTGGAGACCCAGTACTTC
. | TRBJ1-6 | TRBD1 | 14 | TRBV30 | CAWSPQGAYSPLHF | TGTGCCTGGAGCCCACAGGGGGCGTATTCACCCCTCCACTTT
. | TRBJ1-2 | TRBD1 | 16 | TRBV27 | CASSPSGTAFNYGYTF | TGTGCCAGCAGTCCCTCCGGGACAGCCTTTAACTATGGCTACACCTTC
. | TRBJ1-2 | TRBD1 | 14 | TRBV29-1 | CSVEVYRGLHGYTF | TGCAGCGTTGAGGTATACAGGGGACTCCATGGCTACACCTTC
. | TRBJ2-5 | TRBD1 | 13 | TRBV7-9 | CASSTHRGVTQYF | TGTGCCAGCAGCACGCACAGGGGGGTGACCCAGTACTTC
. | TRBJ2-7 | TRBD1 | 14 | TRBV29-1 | CSVGRQGGSYEQYF | TGCAGCGTAGGAAGACAGGGGGGCTCCTACGAGCAGTACTTC
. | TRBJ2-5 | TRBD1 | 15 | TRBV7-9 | CASSSWTGVGETQYF | TGTGCCAGCAGCTCTTGGACAGGGGTCGGAGAGACCCAGTACTTC
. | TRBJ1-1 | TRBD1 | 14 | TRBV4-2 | CASSQPQGVGEAFF | TGTGCCAGCAGCCAGCCTCAGGGGGTAGGTGAAGCTTTCTTT
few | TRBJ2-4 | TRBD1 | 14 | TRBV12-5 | CASGLGQGNDIQYF | TGTGCTAGTGGTTTGGGACAGGGGAACGACATTCAGTACTTC
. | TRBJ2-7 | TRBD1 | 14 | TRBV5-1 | CASSPQTGHGEQYF | TGCGCCAGCAGCCCTCAGACAGGGCATGGCGAGCAGTACTTC
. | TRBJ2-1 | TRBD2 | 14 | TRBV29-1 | CSVGAGGSYNEQFF | TGCAGCGTTGGAGCGGGGGGGTCCTACAATGAGCAGTTCTTC
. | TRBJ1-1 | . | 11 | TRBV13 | CASSLLLEAFF | TGTGCCAGCAGCTTACTTCTTGAAGCTTTCTTT
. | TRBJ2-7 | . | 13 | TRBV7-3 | CASSSSAEGEQYF | TGTGCCAGCAGCTCCTCGGCGGAGGGGGAGCAGTACTTC
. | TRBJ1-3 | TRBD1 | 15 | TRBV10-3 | CAIRGQEHSGNTIYF | TGTGCCATCAGGGGACAGGAACACTCTGGAAACACCATATATTTT
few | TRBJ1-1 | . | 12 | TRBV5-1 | CASSLSSSEAFF | TGCGCCAGCAGCTTGAGTTCATCCGAAGCTTTCTTT
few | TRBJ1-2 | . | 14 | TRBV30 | CAWSALRSNYGYTF | TGTGCCTGGAGCGCCCTTCGGTCCAACTATGGCTACACCTTC
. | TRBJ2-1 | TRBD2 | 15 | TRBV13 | CASSLAGGSYNEQFF | TGTGCCAGCAGCTTAGCGGGGGGCTCCTACAATGAGCAGTTCTTC
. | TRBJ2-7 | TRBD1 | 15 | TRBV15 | CATSRDRTGSHEQYF | TGTGCCACCAGCAGAGATAGGACAGGGAGCCACGAGCAGTACTTC
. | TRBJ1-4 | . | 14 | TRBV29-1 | CSVASEEANEKLFF | TGCAGCGTTGCTTCGGAGGAAGCTAATGAAAAACTGTTTTTT
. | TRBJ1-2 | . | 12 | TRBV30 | CAWKYVGYGYTF | TGTGCCTGGAAGTACGTAGGCTATGGCTACACCTTC
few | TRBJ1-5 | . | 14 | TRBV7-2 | CASSSGRSGQPQHF | TGTGCCAGCAGCTCCGGACGGTCGGGCCAGCCCCAGCATTTT
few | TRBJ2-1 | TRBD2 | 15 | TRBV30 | CAWSRGLAETDEQFF | TGTGCCTGGAGTAGGGGTCTAGCGGAAACCGATGAGCAGTTCTTC
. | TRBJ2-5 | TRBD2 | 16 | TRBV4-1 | CASSQDRLAGWETQYF | TGCGCCAGCAGCCAAGATCGGCTAGCGGGGTGGGAGACCCAGTACTTC
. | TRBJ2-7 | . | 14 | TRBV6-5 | CASSQDINSYEQYF | TGTGCCAGCAGCCAAGATATAAACTCCTACGAGCAGTACTTC
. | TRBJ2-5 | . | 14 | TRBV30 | CAWRGWDTKETQYF | TGTGCCTGGAGGGGGTGGGACACGAAAGAGACCCAGTACTTC
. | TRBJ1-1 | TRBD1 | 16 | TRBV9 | CASSVVPDRAGTEAFF | TGTGCCAGCAGCGTAGTCCCCGACAGGGCGGGGACTGAAGCTTTCTTT
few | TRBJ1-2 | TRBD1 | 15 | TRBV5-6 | CASSRDRGLIYGYTF | TGTGCCAGCAGCAGGGACAGGGGTCTCATTTATGGCTACACCTTC
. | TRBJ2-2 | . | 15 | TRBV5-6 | CASSFGHSRTGELFF | TGTGCCAGCAGCTTTGGGCACTCGAGGACCGGGGAGCTGTTTTTT
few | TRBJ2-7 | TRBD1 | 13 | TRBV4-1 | CASSQTGVYEQYF | TGCGCCAGCAGCCAAACAGGGGTATACGAGCAGTACTTC
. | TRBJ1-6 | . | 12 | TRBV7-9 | CASSLPTVPLHF | TGTGCCAGCAGCTTACCTACAGTTCCCCTCCACTTT
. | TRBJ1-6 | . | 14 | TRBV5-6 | CASSFYRQGSPLHF | TGTGCCAGCAGCTTTTATCGGCAGGGTTCACCCCTCCACTTT
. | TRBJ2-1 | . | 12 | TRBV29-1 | CSDRVPAGEQFF | TGCAGCGACAGGGTCCCGGCAGGTGAGCAGTTCTTC
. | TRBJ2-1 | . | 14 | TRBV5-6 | CASSLRDRSNEQFF | TGTGCCAGCAGCTTGAGAGACAGGAGCAATGAGCAGTTCTTC
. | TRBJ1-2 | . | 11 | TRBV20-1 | CSARSGYGYTF | TGCAGTGCTAGGTCGGGCTATGGCTACACCTTC
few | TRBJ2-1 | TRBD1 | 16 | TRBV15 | CATSREIGTGYNEQFF | TGTGCCACCAGCAGAGAGATCGGGACAGGCTACAATGAGCAGTTCTTC
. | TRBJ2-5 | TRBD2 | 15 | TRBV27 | CASSLSTSGGETQYF | TGTGCCAGCAGTCTCTCCACTAGCGGGGGGGAGACCCAGTACTTC
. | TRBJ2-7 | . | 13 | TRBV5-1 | CASSSVPGYEQYF | TGCGCCAGCAGCTCAGTTCCAGGGTACGAGCAGTACTTC
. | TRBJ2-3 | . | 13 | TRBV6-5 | CASSSPGSDTQYF | TGTGCCAGCAGTTCGCCAGGGTCAGATACGCAGTATTTT
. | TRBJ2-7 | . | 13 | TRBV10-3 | CAISESQGLKQYF | TGTGCCATCAGTGAGTCGCAGGGTTTGAAGCAGTACTTC
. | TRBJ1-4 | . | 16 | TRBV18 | CASSPLGVGYNEKLFF | TGTGCCAGCTCACCACTGGGAGTGGGCTATAATGAAAAACTGTTTTTT
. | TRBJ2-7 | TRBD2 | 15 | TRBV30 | CAWSVTSGYLREQYF | TGTGCCTGGAGTGTGACTAGCGGGTACTTGAGAGAGCAGTACTTC